A single sample is the source of the 29 T cell receptor beta chains below, sequenced in a study of blood T cell repertoires in COVID-19. Clones were read by immunoSEQ multiplex PCR, and TCRdb kept only the in-frame ones, dropping some. Of roughly 320,000 clones detected, 85% to 95% appear once; the ten largest clones hold less than 4%. The sequencing input was PBMCs or T cells enriched from blood (not recorded which). These receptors came from a woman in her twenties or thirties who had been exposed to COVID-19.

This chain joins TRBV2 and TRBJ2-1; no firm D call. V dropped 0 bases and J dropped 8 bases, with 8 bases sitting between them. In germline, CDR1 is SNHLY, CDR2 FYNNEI. The CDR3 totals 13 residues. CDR3: CASSEALGYEQFF. The DNA for the CDR3 is TGTGCCAGCAGTGAAGCGCTTGGCTATGAGCAGTTCTTC.

CDR3 nucleotides: TGTGCCAGCAGCTTAGGGGCGCTAGCGGGGGTTCCCGGACCAAAGGCCTACGAGCAGTACTTC. Amino acid sequence: CASSLGALAGVPGPKAYEQYF. The chain links TRBV7-6 to TRBJ2-7, with TRBD2 identical over 10 bases. CDR3 length: 21 residues. V trimming: 1 base; J trimming: 2 bases; junction bases outside the gene matches: 20. The germline V gene encodes CDR1 SGHVS and CDR2 FNYEAQ. The whole variable domain, filled in from reference TRBV7-6 and TRBJ2-7, reads GAGVSQSPRYKVTKRGQDVALRCDPISGHVSLYWYRQALGQGPEFLTYFNYEAQQDKSGLPNDRFSAERPEGSISTLTIQRTEQRDSAMYRCASSLGALAGVPGPKAYEQYFGPGTRLTVT.

In this sample, this clone turned up a few times. For the CDR3, the DNA is TGTGCCAGCAGCCCGCCAGCGACAGATACGCAGTATTTT. Translation gives CASSPPATDTQYF. The rearrangement uses TRBV5-5 and TRBJ2-3; D unresolved. Germline values: CDR1 SGHKS, CDR2 YYEKEE (reference sequence). V was clipped by 4 bases and J by 3 bases, with 9 bases between them. The CDR3 spans 13 residues.

This chain connects TRBV19 to TRBJ1-2; no definite D call. The length of the CDR3 is 14 residues. V was clipped by 5 bases and J by 3 bases, with 13 bases between them. Germline V gives CDR1 LNHDA, CDR2 SQIVND (reference sequence). CDR3 in DNA: TGTGCCAGTAGTCCGTCTTGGAGCCACTATGGCTACACCTTC. Translation: CASSPSWSHYGYTF.

The V gene is TRBV5-1, the J gene TRBJ1-2, with 7 bases matching TRBD1. With 1 base clipped from V and 4 bases from J, the junction kept 7 bases outside the gene matches. Germline V lookup: CDR1 SGHRS, CDR2 YFSETQ. The length of the CDR3 is 15 residues. The CDR3 bases are TGCGCCAGCAGCTTGACCGGGACAGCGAGCTATGGCTACACCTTC. It yields the protein CASSLTGTASYGYTF.

The chain carries TRBV3-1 (or the pseudogene TRBV3-2) and TRBJ1-2; D not certain. The CDR3 consists of 12 residues. In germline, CDR1 is LGHDT, CDR2 YNNKEL (reference sequence). V was pared by 6 bases and J by 14 bases, with 19 bases between. This CDR3 is CASRNGPSAETF. CDR3 coding DNA: TGTGCCAGCAGGAATGGGCCTTCCGCCGAAACCTTC.

The chain employs TRBV30 and TRBJ1-1; the D gene is possibly TRBD1 (6 bases). CDR3 length equals 12 residues. The V gene's germline CDR1 is GTSNPN and CDR2 SVGIG (reference sequence). Trimming took off 2 bases at V and 5 bases at J, with 9 bases between the two ends. The CDR3 here is CAWSTGLTEAFF. As DNA, the CDR3 is TGTGCCTGGAGTACAGGGCTTACTGAAGCTTTCTTT.

V is TRBV15 and J is TRBJ1-2; weak D call: TRBD1 (6 bases). This CDR3 is 16 amino acids long. V lost 1 base to trimming and J lost 2 bases, with 14 bases between them. The germline V gene has CDR1 LNHNV and CDR2 YYDKDF (reference sequence). CDR3 nucleotide sequence: TGTGCCACCAGCAGAGGACAGGATTGGGGGAACTATGGCTACACCTTC. Its translation: CATSRGQDWGNYGYTF.

The chain recombines TRBV4-1 with TRBJ2-5, with no clear D. This CDR3 is 14 amino acids long. Trimming removed 0 bases at V and 4 bases at J, with 9 bases between. Germline assignment: CDR1 MGHRA and CDR2 YSYEKL. The DNA of the CDR3 is TGCGCCAGCAGCCAAGATTGGGCCACAGAGACCCAGTACTTC. It is translated as CASSQDWATETQYF.

The chain couples TRBV9 to TRBJ2-1; TRBD2 aligns across 10 bases. Germline V gives CDR1 SGDLS, CDR2 YYNGEE. The V gene end was trimmed by 0 bases and the J gene end by 2 bases; junction bases not matched to a gene: 2. The CDR3 is 16 amino acids. CDR3 DNA sequence: TGTGCCAGCAGCGTAGGAAGCGGGGGGGCCTACAATGAGCAGTTCTTC. Translation: CASSVGSGGAYNEQFF. The full variable domain, with the rest looked up from reference TRBV9 and TRBJ2-1, is DSGVTQTPKHLITATGQRVTLRCSPRSGDLSVYWYQQSLDQGLQFLIQYYNGEERAKGNILERFSAQQFPDLHSELNLSSLELGDSALYFCASSVGSGGAYNEQFFGPGTRLTVL.

The rearrangement links TRBV10-3 to TRBJ1-3; TRBD1 agrees at 7 bases. The J segment lost 1 base and the V segment lost 6 bases, leaving 3 bases of the junction unmatched. There are 14 residues in the CDR3. In germline, CDR1 is ENHRY, CDR2 SYGVKD. Written as DNA, the CDR3 is TGTGCCATCAGGCCGGGACAGTCTGGAAACACCATATATTTT. Its protein product is CAIRPGQSGNTIYF.

The DNA of the CDR3 is TGCGCCAGCAGCCAGGGATCCGGGACAGGGTATGGCTACACCTTC. Translating it yields CASSQGSGTGYGYTF. This chain joins TRBV5-1 and TRBJ1-2; 9 bases are shared with TRBD1. The CDR3 loop spans 15 amino acids. Germline loops: CDR1 SGHRS, CDR2 YFSETQ. V was clipped by 4 bases and J by 5 bases; unmatched bases: 9.

This chain connects TRBV6-1 to TRBJ1-1; D possibly corresponds to TRBD1 (5 bases). Germline CDR1 MNHNS, CDR2 SASEGT. Trimming took off 2 bases at V and 0 bases at J, with 7 bases between the two ends. This CDR3 has 14 residues. CDR3 sequence: CASSERTMNTEAFF. CDR3 nucleotide sequence: TGTGCCAGCAGTGAAAGGACAATGAACACTGAAGCTTTCTTT.

In the case of this clone: Other DNA sequences of this sample code for an identical CDR3. The chain recombines TRBV5-5 with TRBJ1-1; D is ambiguous. Germline CDR1 reads SGHKS; CDR2 reads YYEKEE (reference sequence). Trimming took 2 bases from V and 4 from J, leaving 12 bases between them. The CDR3 has 14 amino acids. The CDR3 bases are TGTGCCAGCAGCTTTTCGGGAGGGAGCACTGAAGCTTTCTTT. Protein sequence: CASSFSGGSTEAFF.

The chain uses TRBV20-1 and TRBJ1-1; 7 bases match TRBD1. The CDR3 totals 11 residues. V trimming: 5 bases; J trimming: 11 bases; junction bases outside the gene matches: 8. Germline CDR1 and CDR2: DFQATT and SNEGSKA (reference sequence). CDR3 protein: CSASGQVDAFF. CDR3 DNA sequence: TGCAGTGCTTCCGGACAGGTTGATGCTTTCTTT.

V and J are TRBV19 and TRBJ2-3; D possibly corresponds to TRBD2 (5 bases). From germline, CDR1 is LNHDA and CDR2 SQIVND (reference sequence). This CDR3 has 13 residues. V was shortened by 5 bases and J by 3 bases, with 9 bases between the two germline ends. CDR3 sequence (DNA): TGTGCCAGTAGTGGCAGGACTACAGATACGCAGTATTTT. Protein product: CASSGRTTDTQYF.

V gene TRBV19 combines with J gene TRBJ1-4; 8 bases line up with TRBD1. The CDR3 runs 14 residues. The V segment lost 5 bases and the J segment 5 bases; nucleotides outside the gene matches: 4. Germline V gene sequence: CDR1 LNHDA, CDR2 SQIVND (reference sequence). The CDR3 nucleotides are TGTGCCAGTAGTTCTCGACAGGGGAATGAAAAACTGTTTTTT. The encoded protein is CASSSRQGNEKLFF.

This rearrangement joins TRBV7-2 to TRBJ1-2; tentative D call: TRBD1 (6 bases). Trimming cost V 4 bases and J 4 bases, with 13 bases left between them. The CDR3 is 14 amino acids. Germline V CDR1 and CDR2: SGHTA, FQGNSA. This CDR3 reads CASSSSTGSYGYTF. In nucleotides, the CDR3 is TGTGCCAGCAGCTCATCGACAGGCAGCTATGGCTACACCTTC.

The rearrangement uses TRBV5-6 and TRBJ1-2, with D possibly TRBD1 on 6 matching bases. V lost 0 bases and J lost 1, with 7 bases in between. The germline V gene has CDR1 SGHDT and CDR2 YYEEEE. CDR3 size: 14 residues. The CDR3 coding sequence is TGTGCCAGCAGCTTGGGGACAGATAACTATGGCTACACCTTC. Protein sequence: CASSLGTDNYGYTF.

The CDR3 sequence: CAWSPLSGQYNSPLHF. CDR3 DNA: TGTGCCTGGAGTCCCCTCTCGGGACAGTATAATTCACCCCTCCACTTT. J is TRBJ1-6 and V is TRBV30, with 7 bases that match TRBD1. This CDR3 region has 16 residues. Germline V gene sequence: CDR1 GTSNPN, CDR2 SVGIG (reference sequence). Losses at the gene ends were 2 bases for V and 4 bases for J; bases not matched to a gene: 8.

The V and J genes are TRBV9 and TRBJ2-3; D gene unclear. V was pared by 0 bases and J by 2 bases, with 10 bases between. CDR1 is SGDLS, CDR2 YYNGEE, per germline. The CDR3 consists of 15 residues. Here the CDR3 reads CASSVAPVLTDTQYF. CDR3 nucleotides: TGTGCCAGCAGCGTAGCCCCAGTTCTCACAGATACGCAGTATTTT.

This rearrangement joins TRBV12-3 or TRBV12-4 to TRBJ2-2, with no clear D. The CDR3 extends over 11 amino acids. The V end lost 10 bases, the J end lost 4 bases, and 7 bases lay between the germline ends. The CDR3 DNA reads as TGTGCCATCCAGTCCACCGGGGAGCTGTTTTTT. It encodes CAIQSTGELFF.

This clone was observed once. The rearrangement uses TRBV11-2 and TRBJ1-3; D gene uncertain. Trimming left V 6 bases short and J 4 bases short, with 13 bases between. Germline assignment: CDR1 SGHAT and CDR2 FQNNGV. The CDR3 has 14 amino acids. In DNA form, the CDR3 reads TGTGCCAGCAGGTCCGTGGGGAGGGGAAACACCATATATTTT. Translated, it gives CASRSVGRGNTIYF.

CDR3 sequence (DNA): TGTGCCTGGAGCCTGACAGGTGAAGCTTTCTTT. It is translated as CAWSLTGEAFF. This chain links TRBV30 with TRBJ1-1; D is possibly TRBD1 (6 bases). Between the trimmed V and J ends, which lost 3 bases and 7 bases, there was a span of 9 bases. The CDR3 sequence is 11 residues long. Germline CDR1 is GTSNPN and CDR2 is SVGIG (reference sequence). Drawing the rest from reference TRBV30 and TRBJ1-1, the complete variable domain is SQTIHQWPATLVQPVGSPLSLECTVEGTSNPNLYWYRQAAGRGLQLLFYSVGIGQISSEVPQNLSASRPQDRQFILSSKKLLLSDSGFYLCAWSLTGEAFFGQGTRLTVV.

The J gene is TRBJ2-1, the V gene TRBV6-5; perhaps TRBD2 as D (6 bases). Trimming removed 8 bases from V and 2 bases from J, with 16 bases in between. Germline lookup yields CDR1 MNHEY and CDR2 SVGAGI. CDR3 length: 15 amino acids. CDR3 in amino acids: CASSAEASAYNEQFF. Written as DNA, the CDR3 is TGTGCCAGCTCCGCCGAGGCTAGCGCCTACAATGAGCAGTTCTTC.

The chain employs TRBV2 and TRBJ2-5; D might be TRBD2 (6 bases). Trimming stripped 1 base from V and 5 bases from J, with 20 bases between. CDR3 length equals 17 residues. Germline values: CDR1 SNHLY, CDR2 FYNNEI. This chain's CDR3 is CASSEVGDFSLSETQYF. The CDR3, as DNA: TGTGCCAGCAGTGAAGTAGGGGACTTTTCCTTGTCGGAGACCCAGTACTTC. Full variable domain (rest looked up from reference TRBV2 and TRBJ2-5): EPEVTQTPSHQVTQMGQEVILRCVPISNHLYFYWYRQILGQKVEFLVSFYNNEISEKSEIFDDQFSVERPDGSNFTLKIRSTKLEDSAMYFCASSEVGDFSLSETQYFGPGTRLLVL.

The rearrangement joins TRBV24-1 to TRBJ1-1; perhaps TRBD1 as D (5 bases). V was clipped by 8 bases and J by 2 bases, with 14 bases between them. The CDR3 covers 14 residues. From germline, CDR1 is KGHDR and CDR2 SFDVKD. The DNA of the CDR3 is TGTGCCACCACCTTACAGGCGAAAAACACTGAAGCTTTCTTT. It translates to CATTLQAKNTEAFF.

The J gene is TRBJ2-2, the V gene TRBV7-2; D possibly corresponds to TRBD1 (5 bases). Germline V gene data show CDR1 as SGHTA and CDR2 as FQGNSA. V lost 3 bases and J 6 bases, leaving 14 bases between the germline ends. CDR3 length equals 15 residues. DNA for the CDR3: TGTGCCAGCAGCTTGCTTAGGGGCCGACCCGGGGAGCTGTTTTTT. It specifies CASSLLRGRPGELFF.

V is TRBV4-3 and J is TRBJ2-7, with 10 bases that match TRBD1. This CDR3 has 16 amino acids. Trimming took 4 bases from V and 5 from J; bases not matched to a gene: 11. Per the germline V gene, CDR1 is LGHNA and CDR2 is YSLEER. CDR3 protein: CASSPSLGTGVNEQYF. CDR3 nucleotides: TGCGCCAGCAGCCCATCCCTAGGGACAGGGGTAAACGAGCAGTACTTC.